The 30 T cell receptor beta chains below all came from one sample that was sequenced in a study of T cell responses to AZD1222 COVID-19 vaccine. Profiling relied on immunoSEQ multiplex PCR, and the TCRdb table lists in-frame clones only, not all of them. The sample has 30,000 to 35,000 clones, roughly 92% seen once; the top ten hold less than 55%. This specimen consisted of peripheral blood, obtained on day 0 of AZD1222 vaccination. The source of these receptors is an adult in good health.

This clone was found once. The genes are TRBV10-3 and TRBJ1-4; D is uncertain. CDR1 and CDR2 (germline): ENHRY, SYGVKD. The CDR3 covers 13 residues. Trimming pared 5 bases from V and 0 bases from J, leaving 4 bases between. This CDR3 reads CAISTTTNEKLFF. For the CDR3, the DNA is TGTGCCATCAGTACAACAACTAATGAAAAACTGTTTTTT.

The chain combines TRBV4-3 with TRBJ2-3; 8 bases are shared with TRBD2. Trimming at V came to 4 bases and at J to 3 bases, leaving 9 bases not matched to a gene. The CDR3 totals 16 residues. Germline-derived CDR1 and CDR2 are LGHNA and YSLEER. The CDR3 DNA reads as TGCGCCAGCAGCCTAGGGGCGACGGGGGGGACAGATACGCAGTATTTT. It is translated as CASSLGATGGTDTQYF.

The V and J genes are TRBV30 and TRBJ1-6; tentative D call: TRBD1 (5 bases). V was shortened by 4 bases and J by 9 bases, with 10 bases between the two germline ends. Looked up from germline, CDR1 is GTSNPN and CDR2 is SVGIG (reference sequence). The length of the CDR3 is 12 residues. CDR3: CAWTGTSSPLHF. The CDR3 DNA reads TGTGCCTGGACAGGGACGAGTTCACCCCTCCACTTT.

This chain connects TRBV19 to TRBJ1-5, with 8 nucleotides matching TRBD1. Germline loops: CDR1 LNHDA, CDR2 SQIVND (reference sequence). This CDR3 region has 15 residues. With V trimmed by 5 bases and J by 3 bases, 6 bases remained unmatched. The CDR3 DNA reads as TGTGCCAGTAGTCTCGGGGACAGGATCAATCAGCCCCAGCATTTT. Residues: CASSLGDRINQPQHF. The variable domain in full, completed from reference TRBV19 and TRBJ1-5, reads DGGITQSPKYLFRKEGQNVTLSCEQNLNHDAMYWYRQDPGQGLRLIYYSQIVNDFQKGDIAEGYSVSREKKESFPLTVTSAQKNPTAFYLCASSLGDRINQPQHFGDGTRLSIL.

In this sample, this clone turned up a few times. The chain carries TRBV15 and TRBJ1-4, with D perhaps matching TRBD1 (6 bases). The germline CDR1 and CDR2 sequences are LNHNV and YYDKDF (reference sequence). The CDR3 is 14 amino acids. V was cut by 9 bases and J by 1 base, with 12 bases left in between. As DNA, the CDR3 is TGTGCCACGGGGGCACTTGAAACTAATGAAAAACTGTTTTTT. Translated, it gives CATGALETNEKLFF.

Here the CDR3 reads CASSLRVAGMMETQYF. In DNA, the CDR3 is TGTGCCAGCAGCCTCCGGGTAGCGGGGATGATGGAGACCCAGTACTTC. The gene calls are TRBV7-2 and TRBJ2-5, with 8 bases identical to TRBD2. The CDR3 is 16 amino acids. The V and J ends lost 5 bases and 5 bases, in that order; junction bases with no gene match: 13. Germline V CDR1 and CDR2: SGHTA, FQGNSA.

The chain's CDR3 is CASSPGQSEQYF. The CDR3 region has the DNA TGTGCCAGCAGTCCCGGACAGAGCGAGCAGTACTTC. This rearrangement joins TRBV6-5 to TRBJ2-7; TRBD1 might be the D (6 bases). The V end lost 5 bases, the J end lost 6 bases, and 11 bases lay between the germline ends. This CDR3 contains 12 residues. The V gene's germline CDR1 is MNHEY and CDR2 SVGAGI.

The gene calls are TRBV29-1 and TRBJ1-1, with 8 nucleotides matching TRBD1. This CDR3 has 14 residues. V lost 6 bases, J lost 0 bases, and 6 bases stayed unmatched. In germline, CDR1 is SQVTM, CDR2 ANQGSEA. CDR3 nucleotides: TGCAGCGTAGCTTGGACAGGGCTGAACACTGAAGCTTTCTTT. Translating gives CSVAWTGLNTEAFF.

In the case of this clone: A far bigger clonotype differs at one base, so this is likely a read error. The V call is TRBV5-6, the J call TRBJ1-1; no clear D gene. Germline V gene lookup returns CDR1 SGHDT and CDR2 YYEEEE. There are 11 residues in the CDR3. The V end was cut by 2 bases, the J end by 2 bases, with 1 base between. The CDR3 bases are TGTGCCAGCAGCTTTAACACTGAAGCTTTCTTT. Its protein is CASSFNTEAFF.

The chain employs TRBV7-9 and TRBJ2-2, with 8 bases aligning to TRBD1. J gave up 7 bases and V 6 bases, and 7 bases lay outside the gene matches. This CDR3 has 14 residues. CDR1 is SEHNR and CDR2 is FQNEAQ in the germline V gene (reference sequence). The CDR3 here is CASSLPGGSGELFF. CDR3 bases: TGTGCCAGCAGTTTACCAGGGGGCAGCGGGGAGCTGTTTTTT. Drawing the rest from reference TRBV7-9 and TRBJ2-2, the complete variable domain is DTGVSQNPRHKITKRGQNVTFRCDPISEHNRLYWYRQTLGQGPEFLTYFQNEAQLEKSRLLSDRFSAERPKGSFSTLEIQRTEQGDSAMYLCASSLPGGSGELFFGEGSRLTVL.

V is TRBV9 and J is TRBJ1-2; no clear D. The CDR3 has 11 residues. V was clipped by 3 bases and J by 2 bases, with 2 bases between them. Looked up from germline, CDR1 is SGDLS and CDR2 is YYNGEE. The CDR3 spells CASSDNYGYTF. DNA for the CDR3: TGTGCCAGCAGCGACAACTATGGCTACACCTTC.

In this sample, this clone turned up once. The chain is built from TRBV6-5 and TRBJ1-1; D ambiguous. This CDR3 has 13 amino acids. CDR1 MNHEY and CDR2 SVGAGI come from the germline V gene. V lost 8 bases and J lost 3, with 13 bases in between. The chain's CDR3 is CASSRVFDTEAFF. The CDR3 DNA reads as TGTGCCAGCTCCCGGGTGTTCGACACTGAAGCTTTCTTT.

This sequence joins TRBV10-2 and TRBJ1-6; a possible D gene is TRBD1 (6 bases). The CDR3 is 14 residues long. V lost 4 bases and J 10 bases, leaving 14 bases between the germline ends. In germline, CDR1 is WSHSY, CDR2 SAAADI. The DNA for the CDR3 is TGCGCCAGCAGTGGATCAGGGGCCGGATCACCCCTCCACTTT. As protein: CASSGSGAGSPLHF.

The rearrangement joins TRBV10-3 to TRBJ1-5; D gene unclear. V gave up 6 bases and J gave up 7 bases, with 13 bases separating them. The length of the CDR3 is 13 residues. Germline V gene data show CDR1 as ENHRY and CDR2 as SYGVKD. Here the CDR3 reads CAIRSQVLQPQHF. In DNA, the CDR3 is TGTGCCATCAGATCCCAGGTACTCCAGCCCCAGCATTTT.

The chain couples TRBV19 to TRBJ1-1; 7 bases are shared with TRBD1. V gave up 6 bases and J gave up 5 bases; unmatched junction bases: 9. Germline CDR1 is LNHDA and CDR2 is SQIVND (reference sequence). The CDR3 is 14 amino acids. As DNA, the CDR3 is TGTGCCAGTAGCCCAAGACAGGGTTTTACTGAAGCTTTCTTT. Translated: CASSPRQGFTEAFF.

V usage is TRBV30 and J usage is TRBJ2-6; D unclear. The CDR3 length is 14 residues. Germline CDR1 reads GTSNPN; CDR2 reads SVGIG (reference sequence). The V gene lost 0 bases and the J gene lost 2 bases, with 5 bases spanning the gap. This chain's CDR3 is CAWSVSAGANVLTF. DNA for the CDR3: TGTGCCTGGAGTGTCTCGGCTGGGGCCAACGTCCTGACTTTC.

This chain connects TRBV7-9 to TRBJ1-4, with D possibly matching TRBD1 (6 bases). The germline V and J ends were trimmed by 5 bases and 8 bases, with 15 bases remaining between them. The germline gives CDR1 SEHNR, CDR2 FQNEAQ (reference sequence). This CDR3 has 14 amino acids. The chain's CDR3 is CASSHTGLGEKLFF. Here the CDR3 DNA reads TGTGCCAGCAGCCATACAGGGCTAGGGGAAAAACTGTTTTTT.

The J gene is TRBJ2-2, the V gene TRBV19; 7 bases map to TRBD1. The germline V gene has CDR1 LNHDA and CDR2 SQIVND (reference sequence). This CDR3 is built from 15 residues. V was clipped by 3 bases and J by 4 bases; unmatched bases: 5. CDR3 in amino acids: CASSIHQGVTGELFF. DNA of the CDR3: TGTGCCAGTAGTATTCACCAGGGGGTCACCGGGGAGCTGTTTTTT. The full variable domain, its missing parts supplied by reference TRBV19 and TRBJ2-2, is DGGITQSPKYLFRKEGQNVTLSCEQNLNHDAMYWYRQDPGQGLRLIYYSQIVNDFQKGDIAEGYSVSREKKESFPLTVTSAQKNPTAFYLCASSIHQGVTGELFFGEGSRLTVL.

This chain connects TRBV4-3 to TRBJ1-6; no clear D. In germline, CDR1 is LGHNA, CDR2 YSLEER. V dropped 3 bases and J dropped 8 bases, with 8 bases sitting between them. The CDR3 sequence is 13 residues long. CDR3 DNA: TGCGCCAGCAGCCAGGCGTGGGATTCACCCCTCCACTTT. Translation: CASSQAWDSPLHF.

This chain connects TRBV11-3 to TRBJ2-7, with 8 bases aligning to TRBD1. The CDR3 contains 14 residues. Germline V gene lookup returns CDR1 SGHNT and CDR2 YENEEA. The J segment lost 2 bases and the V segment lost 6 bases, leaving 6 bases of the junction unmatched. DNA for the CDR3: TGTGCCAGCAGGAGGGACAGGCCTCCCTACGAGCAGTACTTC. Encoded protein: CASRRDRPPYEQYF.

The CDR3 DNA sequence: TGCGCCAGCAGCCAAGTAGGGACCGCTAGGAATTCACCCCTCCACTTT. Translated: CASSQVGTARNSPLHF. This chain connects TRBV4-3 to TRBJ1-6; possibly TRBD1 for D (5 bases). Germline V gene data show CDR1 as LGHNA and CDR2 as YSLEER. V lost 1 base and J lost 7, with 14 bases in between. CDR3 size: 16 residues.

The chain employs TRBV5-1 and TRBJ1-4; TRBD1 might be the D (5 bases). CDR1 SGHRS and CDR2 YFSETQ come from the germline V gene. Trimming pared 0 bases from V and 7 bases from J, leaving 13 bases between. The CDR3 is 15 residues long. This chain's CDR3 is CASSLGPQQGEKLFF. The CDR3 bases are TGCGCCAGCAGCTTGGGCCCGCAGCAGGGTGAAAAACTGTTTTTT.

The V call is TRBV27, the J call TRBJ1-2; TRBD1 is a possible D gene (6 bases). CDR1 and CDR2 from the germline V gene are MNHEY and SMNVEV (reference sequence). V was cut by 0 bases and J by 4 bases, with 12 bases left in between. The CDR3 spans 15 residues. CDR3 in DNA: TGTGCCAGCAGTTTATCGTGGGGGCAGAGCTATGGCTACACCTTC. Translation: CASSLSWGQSYGYTF.

The V and J genes are TRBV4-2 and TRBJ2-5, with D hard to call. This CDR3 spans 16 amino acids. The germline V and J ends were trimmed by 2 bases and 5 bases, with 18 bases remaining between them. Germline CDR1 and CDR2: LGHNA and YNFKEQ. CDR3 sequence: CASSQPTAAAAETQYF. The CDR3 region has the DNA TGTGCCAGCAGCCAACCCACCGCAGCTGCAGCGGAGACCCAGTACTTC.

CDR3 nucleotide sequence: TGTGCCAGTAGTATACTAGCGGGTTACAATGAGCAGTTCTTC. Its translation is CASSILAGYNEQFF. V is TRBV19 and J is TRBJ2-1, with 8 nucleotides matching TRBD2. CDR3 length equals 14 residues. The V gene end was trimmed by 2 bases and the J gene end by 4 bases; junction bases not matched to a gene: 1. Germline CDR1 reads LNHDA; CDR2 reads SQIVND (reference sequence). The full variable domain, completed using reference TRBV19 and TRBJ2-1, is DGGITQSPKYLFRKEGQNVTLSCEQNLNHDAMYWYRQDPGQGLRLIYYSQIVNDFQKGDIAEGYSVSREKKESFPLTVTSAQKNPTAFYLCASSILAGYNEQFFGPGTRLTVL.

This chain links TRBV2 with TRBJ2-1; 11 bases line up with TRBD2. The trim removed 6 bases at V and 3 bases at J, leaving 4 bases unmatched. In germline, CDR1 is SNHLY, CDR2 FYNNEI. This CDR3 is built from 15 residues. The CDR3 sequence: CASSVTSGSYNEQFF. The CDR3, as DNA: TGTGCCAGCAGCGTTACTAGCGGGAGCTACAATGAGCAGTTCTTC.

V and J are TRBV6-5 and TRBJ1-1, with D possibly being TRBD1 (5 bases). The V gene lost 8 bases and the J gene lost 4 bases, with 14 bases spanning the gap. The germline V gene encodes CDR1 MNHEY and CDR2 SVGAGI. The CDR3 totals 13 residues. Here the CDR3 reads CASETDEGTEAFF. The CDR3 DNA reads TGTGCCAGCGAGACAGACGAGGGCACTGAAGCTTTCTTT.

The CDR3 DNA sequence: TGTGCCAGCAGCGTAGGCCCCTCACAGGGAAACAATGAGCAGTTCTTC. This codes for CASSVGPSQGNNEQFF. The V and J genes are TRBV9 and TRBJ2-1, with TRBD1 as a possible D gene (6 bases). V was trimmed by 0 bases and J by 5 bases, leaving 15 bases between them. Germline V gives CDR1 SGDLS, CDR2 YYNGEE. The CDR3 covers 16 residues.

This CDR3 reads CASSQADTEAFF. CDR3 nucleotide sequence: TGCGCCAGCAGCCAAGCGGACACTGAAGCTTTCTTT. The V call is TRBV4-1, the J call TRBJ1-1; no clear D. V shed 1 base and J shed 3 bases, with 3 bases lying between them. CDR1 MGHRA and CDR2 YSYEKL come from the germline V gene. The CDR3 loop spans 12 amino acids.

The rearrangement uses TRBV19 and TRBJ1-6; D perhaps matches TRBD1 (6 bases). The CDR3 consists of 14 residues. Trimming cost V 3 bases and J 11 bases, with 14 bases left between them. Germline CDR1 is LNHDA and CDR2 is SQIVND (reference sequence). The CDR3 coding sequence is TGTGCCAGTAGTATCGAAAAGCACAGGGCACCCCTCCACTTT. Protein sequence: CASSIEKHRAPLHF.